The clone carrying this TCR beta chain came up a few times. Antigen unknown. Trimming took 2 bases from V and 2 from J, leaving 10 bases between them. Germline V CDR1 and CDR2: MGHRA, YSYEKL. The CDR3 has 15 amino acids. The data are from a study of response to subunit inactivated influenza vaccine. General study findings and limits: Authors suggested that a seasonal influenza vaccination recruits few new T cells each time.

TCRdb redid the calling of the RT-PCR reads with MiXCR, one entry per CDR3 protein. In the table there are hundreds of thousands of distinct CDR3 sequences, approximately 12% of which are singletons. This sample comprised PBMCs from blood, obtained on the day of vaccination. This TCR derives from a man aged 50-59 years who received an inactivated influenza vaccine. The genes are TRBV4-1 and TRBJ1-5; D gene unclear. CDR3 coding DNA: TGCGCCAGCAGCCAAAATGCGGGTGGCAATCAGCCCCAGCATTTT. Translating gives CASSQNAGGNQPQHF.